Described below is a single TCR beta chain sequence and its context. This table comes from immunoSEQ multiplex PCR, and its TCRdb copy is limited to in-frame clones, with some not included. This table has roughly 330,000 clones, about 85% appearing once. This record belongs to a study of cytomegalovirus exposure and HLA in healthy donors. Trimming shortened V by 0 bases and J by 3 bases, and 12 bases separated the two germline ends. The CDR3 is made up of 14 amino acids. Germline loops: CDR1 GTSNPN, CDR2 SVGIG (reference sequence). The source of this sequence is a young woman in good health and CMV-seropositive. Sequencing input: PBMCs. The rearrangement joins TRBV30 to TRBJ2-7, with D perhaps matching TRBD1 or TRBD2 (5 bases each). CDR3 DNA sequence: TGTGCCTGGAGTGTACCCGGGGCCGGCTACGAGCAGTACTTC. Residues: CAWSVPGAGYEQYF.